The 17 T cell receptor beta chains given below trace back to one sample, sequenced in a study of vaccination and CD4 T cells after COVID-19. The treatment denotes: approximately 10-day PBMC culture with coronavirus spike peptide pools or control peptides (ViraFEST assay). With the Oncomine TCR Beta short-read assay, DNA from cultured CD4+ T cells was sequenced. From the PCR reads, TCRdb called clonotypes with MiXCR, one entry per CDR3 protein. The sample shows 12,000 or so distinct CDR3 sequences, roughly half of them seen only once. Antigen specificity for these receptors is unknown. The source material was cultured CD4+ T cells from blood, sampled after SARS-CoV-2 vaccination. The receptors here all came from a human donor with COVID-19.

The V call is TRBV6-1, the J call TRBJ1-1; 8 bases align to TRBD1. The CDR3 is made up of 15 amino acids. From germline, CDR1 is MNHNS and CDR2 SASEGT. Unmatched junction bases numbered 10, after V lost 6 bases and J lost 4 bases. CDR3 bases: TGTGCCAGCAGCGACAGGGGTGGTAGTAGCACTGAAGCTTTCTTT. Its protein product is CASSDRGGSSTEAFF.

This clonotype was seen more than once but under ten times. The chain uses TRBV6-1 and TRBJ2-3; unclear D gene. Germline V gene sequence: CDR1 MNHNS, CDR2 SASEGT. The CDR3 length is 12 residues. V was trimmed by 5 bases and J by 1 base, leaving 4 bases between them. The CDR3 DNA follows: TGTGCCAGCAGTCTTGGCACAGATACGCAGTATTTT. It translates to CASSLGTDTQYF.

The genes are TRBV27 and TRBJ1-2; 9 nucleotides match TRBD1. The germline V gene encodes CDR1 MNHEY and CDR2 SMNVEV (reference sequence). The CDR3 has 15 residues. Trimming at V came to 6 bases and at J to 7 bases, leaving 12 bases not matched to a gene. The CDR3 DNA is TGTGCCAGCAGCACTTCGGACAGGGGAGAGGGTGGCTACACCTTC. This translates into CASSTSDRGEGGYTF.

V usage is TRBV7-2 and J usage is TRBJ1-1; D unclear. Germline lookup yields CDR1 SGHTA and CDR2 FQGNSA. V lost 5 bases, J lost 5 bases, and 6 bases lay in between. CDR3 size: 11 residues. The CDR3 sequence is CASSRETEAFF. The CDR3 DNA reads TGTGCCAGCAGCCGTGAGACTGAAGCTTTCTTT.

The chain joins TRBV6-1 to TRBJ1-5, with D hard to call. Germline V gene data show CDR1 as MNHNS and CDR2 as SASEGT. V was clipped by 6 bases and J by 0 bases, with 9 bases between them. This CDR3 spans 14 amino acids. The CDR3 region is CASRPRYSNQPQHF. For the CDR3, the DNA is TGTGCCAGCAGACCCCGATATAGCAATCAGCCCCAGCATTTT.

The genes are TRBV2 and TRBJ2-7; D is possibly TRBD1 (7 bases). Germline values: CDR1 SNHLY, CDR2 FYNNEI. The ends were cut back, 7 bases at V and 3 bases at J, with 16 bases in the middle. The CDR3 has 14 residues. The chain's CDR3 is CASTQGGTGYEQYF. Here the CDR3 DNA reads TGTGCCAGCACCCAGGGGGGCACGGGCTACGAGCAGTACTTC.

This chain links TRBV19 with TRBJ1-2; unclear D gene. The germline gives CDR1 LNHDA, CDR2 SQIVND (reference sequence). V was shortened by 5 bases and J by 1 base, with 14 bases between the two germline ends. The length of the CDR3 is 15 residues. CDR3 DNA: TGTGCCAGTAGTGCCACAGTCAATATTAACTATGGCTACACCTTC. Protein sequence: CASSATVNINYGYTF.

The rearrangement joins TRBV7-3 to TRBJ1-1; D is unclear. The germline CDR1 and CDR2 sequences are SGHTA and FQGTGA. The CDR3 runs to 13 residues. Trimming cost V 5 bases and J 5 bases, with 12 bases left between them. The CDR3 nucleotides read TGTGCCAGCAGCATAAAGGCTGGGACTGAAGCTTTCTTT. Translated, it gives CASSIKAGTEAFF.

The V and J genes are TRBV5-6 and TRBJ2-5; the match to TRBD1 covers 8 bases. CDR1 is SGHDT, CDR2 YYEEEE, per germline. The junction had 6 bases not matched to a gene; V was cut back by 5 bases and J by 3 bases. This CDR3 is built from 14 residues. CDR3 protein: CASSPPDREETQYF. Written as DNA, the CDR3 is TGTGCCAGCAGTCCTCCGGACAGGGAAGAGACCCAGTACTTC.

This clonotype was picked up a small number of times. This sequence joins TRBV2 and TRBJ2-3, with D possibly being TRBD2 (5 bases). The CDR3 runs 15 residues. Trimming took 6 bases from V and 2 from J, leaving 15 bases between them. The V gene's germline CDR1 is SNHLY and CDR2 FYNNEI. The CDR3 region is CASRVEVGITDTQYF. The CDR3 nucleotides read TGTGCCAGCAGGGTGGAGGTGGGAATCACAGATACGCAGTATTTT.

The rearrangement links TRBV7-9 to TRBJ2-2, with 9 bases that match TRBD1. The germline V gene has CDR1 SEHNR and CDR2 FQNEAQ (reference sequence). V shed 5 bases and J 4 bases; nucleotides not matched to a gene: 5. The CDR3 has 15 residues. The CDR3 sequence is CASSLGQGTTGELFF. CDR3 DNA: TGTGCCAGCAGCCTTGGACAGGGGACCACCGGGGAGCTGTTTTTT. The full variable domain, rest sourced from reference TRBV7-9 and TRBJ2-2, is DTGVSQNPRHKITKRGQNVTFRCDPISEHNRLYWYRQTLGQGPEFLTYFQNEAQLEKSRLLSDRFSAERPKGSFSTLEIQRTEQGDSAMYLCASSLGQGTTGELFFGEGSRLTVL.

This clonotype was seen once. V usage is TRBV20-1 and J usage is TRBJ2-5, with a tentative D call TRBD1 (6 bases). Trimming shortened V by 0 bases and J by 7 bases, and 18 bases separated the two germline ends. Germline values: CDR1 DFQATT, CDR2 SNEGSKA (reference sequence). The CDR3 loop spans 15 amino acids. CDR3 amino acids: CSAREPTGLMVTQYF. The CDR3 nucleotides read TGCAGTGCTAGAGAACCTACAGGGCTCATGGTGACCCAGTACTTC.

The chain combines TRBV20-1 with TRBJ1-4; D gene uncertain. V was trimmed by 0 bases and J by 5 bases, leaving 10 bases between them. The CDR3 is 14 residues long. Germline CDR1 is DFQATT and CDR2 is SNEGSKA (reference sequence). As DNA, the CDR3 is TGCAGTGCTAGAGATCCTCCCGGGAATGAAAAACTGTTTTTT. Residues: CSARDPPGNEKLFF.

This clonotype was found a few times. In DNA, the CDR3 is TGTGCCAGCAGTACGGCCGGGTTACCATCCTACGAGCAGTACTTC. Translation gives CASSTAGLPSYEQYF. V usage is TRBV6-1 and J usage is TRBJ2-7; D not resolved. Germline-derived CDR1 and CDR2 are MNHNS and SASEGT. The CDR3 is 15 amino acids. The V end lost 5 bases, the J end lost 1 base, and 15 bases lay between the germline ends.

The CDR3 protein is CASRRVVSGNTIYF. The CDR3 coding sequence is TGTGCCAGCAGGAGAGTTGTCTCTGGAAACACCATATATTTT. The rearrangement links TRBV7-2 to TRBJ1-3; no clear D. V dropped 6 bases and J dropped 0 bases, with 9 bases sitting between them. The V gene's germline CDR1 is SGHTA and CDR2 FQGNSA. The CDR3 spans 14 residues.

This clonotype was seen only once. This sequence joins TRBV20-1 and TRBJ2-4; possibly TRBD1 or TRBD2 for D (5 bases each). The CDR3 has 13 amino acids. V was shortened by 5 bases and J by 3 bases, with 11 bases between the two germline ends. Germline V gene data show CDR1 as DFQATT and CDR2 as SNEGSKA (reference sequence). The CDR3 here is CSAPDGGKNIQYF. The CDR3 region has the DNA TGCAGTGCTCCCGATGGGGGCAAAAACATTCAGTACTTC.

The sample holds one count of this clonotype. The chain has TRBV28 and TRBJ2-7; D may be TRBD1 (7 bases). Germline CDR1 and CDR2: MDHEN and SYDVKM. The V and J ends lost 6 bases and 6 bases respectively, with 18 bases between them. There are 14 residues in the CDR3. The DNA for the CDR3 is TGTGCCAGCAGGCCGACAGGGCAGCGGGTCGAGCAGTACTTC. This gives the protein CASRPTGQRVEQYF. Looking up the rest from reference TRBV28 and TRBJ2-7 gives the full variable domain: DVKVTQSSRYLVKRTGEKVFLECVQDMDHENMFWYRQDPGLGLRLIYFSYDVKMKEKGDIPEGYSVSREKKERFSLILESASTNQTSMYLCASRPTGQRVEQYFGPGTRLTVT.